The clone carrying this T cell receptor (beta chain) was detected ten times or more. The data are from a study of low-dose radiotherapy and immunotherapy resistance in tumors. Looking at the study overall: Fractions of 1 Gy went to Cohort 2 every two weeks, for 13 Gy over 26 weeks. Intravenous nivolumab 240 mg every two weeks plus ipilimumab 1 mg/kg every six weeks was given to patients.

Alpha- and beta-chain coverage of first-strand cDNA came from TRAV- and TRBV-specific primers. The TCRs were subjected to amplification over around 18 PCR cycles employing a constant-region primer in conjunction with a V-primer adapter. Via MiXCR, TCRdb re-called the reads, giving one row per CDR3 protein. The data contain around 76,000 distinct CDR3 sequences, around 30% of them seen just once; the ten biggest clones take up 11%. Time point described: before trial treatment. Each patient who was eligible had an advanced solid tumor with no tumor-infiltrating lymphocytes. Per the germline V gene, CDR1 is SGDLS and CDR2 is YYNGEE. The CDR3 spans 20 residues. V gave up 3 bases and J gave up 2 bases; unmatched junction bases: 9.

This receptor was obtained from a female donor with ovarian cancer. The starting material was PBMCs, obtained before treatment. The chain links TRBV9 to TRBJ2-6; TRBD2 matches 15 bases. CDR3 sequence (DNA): TGTGCCAGCAGCGCACAAGGACTAGCGGGGGGGTCGCCTGGGGCCAACGTCCTGACTTTC. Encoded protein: CASSAQGLAGGSPGANVLTF.